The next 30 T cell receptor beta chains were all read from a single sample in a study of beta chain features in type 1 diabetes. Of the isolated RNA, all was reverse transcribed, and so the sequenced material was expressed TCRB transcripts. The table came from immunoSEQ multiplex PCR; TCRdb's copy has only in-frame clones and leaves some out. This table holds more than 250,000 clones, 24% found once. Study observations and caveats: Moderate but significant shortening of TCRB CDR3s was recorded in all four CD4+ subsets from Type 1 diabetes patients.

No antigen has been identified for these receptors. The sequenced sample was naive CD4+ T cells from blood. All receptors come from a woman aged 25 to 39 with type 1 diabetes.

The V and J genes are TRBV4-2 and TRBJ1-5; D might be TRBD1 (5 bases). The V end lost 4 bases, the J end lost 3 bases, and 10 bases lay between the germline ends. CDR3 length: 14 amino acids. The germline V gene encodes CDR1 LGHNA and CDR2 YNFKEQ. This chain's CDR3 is CASSPGTLNQPQHF. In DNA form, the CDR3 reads TGTGCCAGCAGCCCCGGGACTCTCAATCAGCCCCAGCATTTT.

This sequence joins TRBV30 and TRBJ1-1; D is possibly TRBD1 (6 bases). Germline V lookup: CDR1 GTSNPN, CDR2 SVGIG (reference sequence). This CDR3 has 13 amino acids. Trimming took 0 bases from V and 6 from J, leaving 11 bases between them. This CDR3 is CAWSVTGMAEAFF. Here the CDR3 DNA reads TGTGCCTGGAGTGTAACAGGGATGGCTGAAGCTTTCTTT.

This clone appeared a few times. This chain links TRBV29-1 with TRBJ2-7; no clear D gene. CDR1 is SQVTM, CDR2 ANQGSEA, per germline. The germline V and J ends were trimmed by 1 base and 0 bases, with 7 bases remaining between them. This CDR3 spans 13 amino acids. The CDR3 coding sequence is TGCAGCGTTGAAGTTGCTACCTCCTACGAGCAGTACTTC. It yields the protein CSVEVATSYEQYF.

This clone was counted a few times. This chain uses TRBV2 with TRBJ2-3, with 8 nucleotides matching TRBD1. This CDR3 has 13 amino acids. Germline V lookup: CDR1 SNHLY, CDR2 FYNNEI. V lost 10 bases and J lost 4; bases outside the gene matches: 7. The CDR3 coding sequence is TGTGCCACGACAGGGGCGGTTGCAGATACGCAGTATTTT. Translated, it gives CATTGAVADTQYF.

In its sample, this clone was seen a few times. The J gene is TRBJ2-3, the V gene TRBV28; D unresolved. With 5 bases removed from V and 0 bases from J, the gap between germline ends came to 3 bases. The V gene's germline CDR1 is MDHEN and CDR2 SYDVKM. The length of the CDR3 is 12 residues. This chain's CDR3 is CASSQSTDTQYF. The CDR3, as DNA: TGTGCCAGCAGTCAAAGCACAGATACGCAGTATTTT.

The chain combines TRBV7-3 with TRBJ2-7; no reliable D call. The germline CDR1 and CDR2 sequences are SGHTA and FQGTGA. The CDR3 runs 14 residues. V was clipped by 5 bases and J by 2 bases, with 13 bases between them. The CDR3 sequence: CASSPVAGAYEQYF. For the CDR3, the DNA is TGTGCCAGCAGCCCTGTGGCAGGCGCCTACGAGCAGTACTTC.

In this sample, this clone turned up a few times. The CDR3 loop is CASRRTGRVPDTQYF. CDR3 DNA sequence: TGTGCCAGTCGTCGGACAGGGAGGGTTCCAGATACGCAGTATTTT. The gene calls are TRBV7-9 and TRBJ2-3; D perhaps matches TRBD1 (8 bases). The V gene lost 9 bases and the J gene lost 4 bases, with 20 bases spanning the gap. Germline CDR1 is SEHNR and CDR2 is FQNEAQ (reference sequence). The CDR3 has 15 residues.

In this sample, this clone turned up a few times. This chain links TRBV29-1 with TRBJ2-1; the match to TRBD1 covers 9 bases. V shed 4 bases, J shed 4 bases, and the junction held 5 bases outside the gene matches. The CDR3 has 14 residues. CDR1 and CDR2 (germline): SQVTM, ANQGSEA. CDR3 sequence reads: CSVADRGNYNEQFF. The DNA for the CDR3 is TGCAGCGTTGCCGACAGGGGGAATTACAATGAGCAGTTCTTC.

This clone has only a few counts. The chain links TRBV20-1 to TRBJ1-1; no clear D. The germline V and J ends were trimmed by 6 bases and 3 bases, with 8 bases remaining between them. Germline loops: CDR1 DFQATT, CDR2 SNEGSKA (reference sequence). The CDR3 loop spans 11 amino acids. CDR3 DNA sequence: TGCAGTGCACCGGCGGACACTGAAGCTTTCTTT. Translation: CSAPADTEAFF.

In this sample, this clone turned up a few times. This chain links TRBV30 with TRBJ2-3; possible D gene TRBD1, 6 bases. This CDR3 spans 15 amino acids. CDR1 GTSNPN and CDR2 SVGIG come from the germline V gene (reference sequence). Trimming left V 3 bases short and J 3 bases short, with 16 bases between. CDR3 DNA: TGTGCCTGGAGCACGGACAGTACCGGTACAGATACGCAGTATTTT. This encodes CAWSTDSTGTDTQYF.

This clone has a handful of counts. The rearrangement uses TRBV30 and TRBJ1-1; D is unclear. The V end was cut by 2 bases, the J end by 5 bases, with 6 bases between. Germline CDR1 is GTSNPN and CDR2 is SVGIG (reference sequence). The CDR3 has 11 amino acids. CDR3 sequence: CAWSRETEAFF. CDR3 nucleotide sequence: TGTGCCTGGAGTAGGGAGACTGAAGCTTTCTTT.

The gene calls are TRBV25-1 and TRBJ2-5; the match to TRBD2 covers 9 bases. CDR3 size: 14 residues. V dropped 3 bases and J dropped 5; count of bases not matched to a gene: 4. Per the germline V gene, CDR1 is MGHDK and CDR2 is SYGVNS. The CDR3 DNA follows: TGTGCCAGCAGTGATCGAGCGGGAGGCGAGACCCAGTACTTC. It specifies CASSDRAGGETQYF.

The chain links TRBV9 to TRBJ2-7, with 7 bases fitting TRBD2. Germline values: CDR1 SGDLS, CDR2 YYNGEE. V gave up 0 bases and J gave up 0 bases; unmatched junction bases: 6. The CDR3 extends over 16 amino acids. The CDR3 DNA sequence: TGTGCCAGCAGCGTAGCTGCTAGCGGAGGCTCCTACGAGCAGTACTTC. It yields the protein CASSVAASGGSYEQYF.

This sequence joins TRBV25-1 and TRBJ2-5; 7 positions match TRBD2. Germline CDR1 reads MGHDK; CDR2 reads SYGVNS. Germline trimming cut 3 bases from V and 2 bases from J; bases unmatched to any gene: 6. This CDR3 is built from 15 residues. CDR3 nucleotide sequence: TGTGCCAGCAGTGATGGGACTACATCTCAAGAGACCCAGTACTTC. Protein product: CASSDGTTSQETQYF.

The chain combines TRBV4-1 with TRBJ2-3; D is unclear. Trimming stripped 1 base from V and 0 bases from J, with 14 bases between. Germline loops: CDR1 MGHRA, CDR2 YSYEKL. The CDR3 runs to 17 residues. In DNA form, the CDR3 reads TGCGCCAGCAGCCAAGTCTCAGTAGCAGTAAGCACAGATACGCAGTATTTT. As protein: CASSQVSVAVSTDTQYF.

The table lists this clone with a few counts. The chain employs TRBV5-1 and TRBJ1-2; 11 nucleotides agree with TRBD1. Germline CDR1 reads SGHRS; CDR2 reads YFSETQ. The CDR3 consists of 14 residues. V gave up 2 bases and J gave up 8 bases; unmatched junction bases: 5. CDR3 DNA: TGCGCCAGCAGCTTTGGACAGGGGGCCAGGGGCTACACCTTC. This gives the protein CASSFGQGARGYTF.

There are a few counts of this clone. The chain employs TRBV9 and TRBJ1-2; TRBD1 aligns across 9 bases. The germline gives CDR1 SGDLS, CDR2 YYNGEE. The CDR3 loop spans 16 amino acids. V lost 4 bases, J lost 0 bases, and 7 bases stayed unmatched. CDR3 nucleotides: TGTGCCAGCAGCCCTCAGGACAGGGGCTCTAACTATGGCTACACCTTC. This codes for CASSPQDRGSNYGYTF.

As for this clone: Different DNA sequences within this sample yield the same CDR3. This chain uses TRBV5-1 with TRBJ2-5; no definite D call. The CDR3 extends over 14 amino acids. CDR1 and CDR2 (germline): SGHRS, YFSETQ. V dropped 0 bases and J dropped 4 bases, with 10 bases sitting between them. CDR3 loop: CASSLDTGGETQYF. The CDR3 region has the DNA TGCGCCAGCAGCTTGGATACGGGTGGAGAGACCCAGTACTTC.

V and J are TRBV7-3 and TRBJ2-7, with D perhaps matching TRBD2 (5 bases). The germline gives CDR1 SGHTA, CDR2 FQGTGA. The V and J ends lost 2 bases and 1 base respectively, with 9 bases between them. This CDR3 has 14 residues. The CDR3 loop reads CASSLDGGSYEQYF. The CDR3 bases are TGTGCCAGCAGCTTAGACGGAGGATCCTACGAGCAGTACTTC.

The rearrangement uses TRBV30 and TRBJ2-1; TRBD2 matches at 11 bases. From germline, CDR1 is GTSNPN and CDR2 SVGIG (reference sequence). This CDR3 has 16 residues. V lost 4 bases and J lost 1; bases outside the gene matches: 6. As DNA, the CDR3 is TGTGCCTGGAACCCGGGGACTAGCGGATCCTACAATGAGCAGTTCTTC. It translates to CAWNPGTSGSYNEQFF.

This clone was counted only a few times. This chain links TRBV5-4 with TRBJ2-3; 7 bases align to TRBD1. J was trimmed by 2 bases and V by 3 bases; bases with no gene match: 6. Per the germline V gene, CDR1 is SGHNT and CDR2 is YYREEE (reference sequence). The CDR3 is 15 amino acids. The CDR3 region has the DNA TGTGCCAGCAGCTGGGACAGACGATTCACAGATACGCAGTATTTT. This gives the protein CASSWDRRFTDTQYF.

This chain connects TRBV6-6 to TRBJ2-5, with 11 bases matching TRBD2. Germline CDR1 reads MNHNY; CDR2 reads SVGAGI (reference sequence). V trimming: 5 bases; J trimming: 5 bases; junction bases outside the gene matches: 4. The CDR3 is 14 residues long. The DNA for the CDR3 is TGTGCCAGCAGTCAGGGACTAGCGGTGGAGACCCAGTACTTC. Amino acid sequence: CASSQGLAVETQYF.

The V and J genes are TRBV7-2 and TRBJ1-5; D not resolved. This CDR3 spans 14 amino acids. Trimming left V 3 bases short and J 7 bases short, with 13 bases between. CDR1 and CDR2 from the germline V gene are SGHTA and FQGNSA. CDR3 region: CASSFQTGSQPQHF. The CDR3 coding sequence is TGTGCCAGCAGCTTCCAGACGGGTAGCCAGCCCCAGCATTTT. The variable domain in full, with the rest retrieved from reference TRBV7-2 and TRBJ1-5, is GAGVSQSPSNKVTEKGKDVELRCDPISGHTALYWYRQSLGQGLEFLIYFQGNSAPDKSGLPSDRFSAERTGGSVSTLTIQRTQQEDSAVYLCASSFQTGSQPQHFGDGTRLSIL.

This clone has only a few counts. CDR3 in amino acids: CASSTHSPQNEQFF. CDR3 nucleotides: TGTGCCAGCAGCACTCACTCCCCCCAAAATGAGCAGTTCTTC. This chain links TRBV9 with TRBJ2-1; D unresolved. Trimming took 4 bases from V and 7 from J, leaving 15 bases between them. CDR1 is SGDLS, CDR2 YYNGEE, per germline. This CDR3 contains 14 residues.

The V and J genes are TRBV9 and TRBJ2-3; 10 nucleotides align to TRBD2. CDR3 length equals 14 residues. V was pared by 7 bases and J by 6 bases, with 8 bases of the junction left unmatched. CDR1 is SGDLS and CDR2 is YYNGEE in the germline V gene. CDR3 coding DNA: TGTGCCAGCTCCGGACTAGCGGATGCTGATACGCAGTATTTT. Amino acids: CASSGLADADTQYF. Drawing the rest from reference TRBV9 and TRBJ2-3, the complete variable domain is DSGVTQTPKHLITATGQRVTLRCSPRSGDLSVYWYQQSLDQGLQFLIQYYNGEERAKGNILERFSAQQFPDLHSELNLSSLELGDSALYFCASSGLADADTQYFGPGTRLTVL.

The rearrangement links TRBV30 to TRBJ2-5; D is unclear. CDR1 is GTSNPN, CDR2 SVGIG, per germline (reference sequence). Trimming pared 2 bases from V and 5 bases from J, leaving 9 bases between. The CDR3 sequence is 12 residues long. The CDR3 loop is CAWSLSQETQYF. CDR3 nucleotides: TGTGCCTGGAGTCTTAGCCAGGAGACCCAGTACTTC.

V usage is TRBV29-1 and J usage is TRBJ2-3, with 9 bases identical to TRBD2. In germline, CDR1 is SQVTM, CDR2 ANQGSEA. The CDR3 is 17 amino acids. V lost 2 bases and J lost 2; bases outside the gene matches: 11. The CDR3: CSVEKAVASGVTDTQYF. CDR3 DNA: TGCAGCGTTGAAAAGGCGGTGGCTAGCGGGGTCACAGATACGCAGTATTTT.

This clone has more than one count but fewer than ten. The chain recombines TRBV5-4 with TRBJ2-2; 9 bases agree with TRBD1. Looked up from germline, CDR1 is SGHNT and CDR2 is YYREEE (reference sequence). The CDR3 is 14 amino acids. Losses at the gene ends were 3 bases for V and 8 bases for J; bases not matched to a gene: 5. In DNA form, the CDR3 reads TGTGCCAGCAGCTGGGACAGGGCAACGGGGGAGCTGTTTTTT. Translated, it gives CASSWDRATGELFF.

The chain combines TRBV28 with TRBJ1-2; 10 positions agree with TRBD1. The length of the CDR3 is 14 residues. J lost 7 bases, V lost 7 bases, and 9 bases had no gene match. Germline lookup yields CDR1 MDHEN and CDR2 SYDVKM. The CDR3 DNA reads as TGTGCCAGCATACTCGGGACAGGGGAACGTGGCTACACCTTC. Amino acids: CASILGTGERGYTF.

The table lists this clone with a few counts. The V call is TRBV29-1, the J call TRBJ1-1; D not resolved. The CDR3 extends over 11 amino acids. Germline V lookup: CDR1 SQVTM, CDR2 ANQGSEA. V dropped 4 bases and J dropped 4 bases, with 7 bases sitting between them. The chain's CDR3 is CSVADSTEAFF. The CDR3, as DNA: TGCAGCGTTGCAGATAGCACTGAAGCTTTCTTT.